Listed below are T cell receptor beta chains from one sample, sequenced in a study of T cells in Graves' hyperthyroidism and ophthalmopathy. TCRdb itself ran the multiplex PCR reads through MiXCR, one entry per CDR3 protein. The sample lists roughly 740,000 distinct CDR3 sequences, over 15% occurring once. Source material: blood. The receptor set was obtained from a man between 18 and 35 years old with Graves' hyperthyroidism. Both conserved end residues are part of each CDR3. The D gene is left open where the match is weak. For some rows the clone size is stated as once, few or many, or as a class when expanded; others skip it.

>TRBJ2-1|-|TRBV7-9|-
TGTGCCAGCAGCTTACGGTCCGGGGGCAGGGAGGGCCGGAATAATGAGCAGTTCTTC
CASSLRSGGREGRNNEQFF
>TRBJ2-1|-|TRBV20-1|many
TGCAGTGCCCGGCTCTTAGCTTTCTCCTACAATGAGCAGTTCTTC
CSARLLAFSYNEQFF
>TRBJ1-2|-|TRBV29-1|few
TGCAGCGTTGGGCTGCTTGCAGTGGGCCCCTCTAACTATGGCTACACCTTC
CSVGLLAVGPSNYGYTF
>TRBJ2-1|TRBD1|TRBV4-1|few
TGCGCCAGCAGCCAAGGGGACAGACTTCGGGAGCAGTTCTTC
CASSQGDRLREQFF
>TRBJ2-5|TRBD2|TRBV7-8|few
TGTGCCAGCAGCGAGCGGACTAGGCGAGAGACCCAGTACTTC
CASSERTRRETQYF
>TRBJ2-7|-|TRBV6-2/TRBV6-3|few
TGTGCCAGCAGTTCTCACGCACCCTACGAGCAGTACTTC
CASSSHAPYEQYF
>TRBJ1-5|TRBD1|TRBV13|many
TGTGCCAGCAGCTTAGGGGGACAGGGGGCTCAGCCCCAGCATTTT
CASSLGGQGAQPQHF
>TRBJ2-2|TRBD1|TRBV5-1|-
TGCGCCAGCAGCTCTGGGACAGGGCCTACCGGGGAGCTGTTTTTT
CASSSGTGPTGELFF
>TRBJ1-1|TRBD1|TRBV3-1|-
TGTGCCAGCAGCCAAGATAGTTCACAGGGGGGCACTGAAGCTTTCTTT
CASSQDSSQGGTEAFF
>TRBJ2-7|TRBD2|TRBV20-1|few
TGCAGTGCTATTGACGGGAGGGTCCACGAGCAGTACTTC
CSAIDGRVHEQYF
>TRBJ2-1|-|TRBV10-3|few
TGTGCCAGCCAGGAGGGGGTCTCCTACAATGAGCAGTTCTTC
CASQEGVSYNEQFF
>TRBJ2-7|TRBD1|TRBV5-1|many
TGCGCCAGCAGCCAGGGGGTCCACGAGCAGTACTTC
CASSQGVHEQYF
>TRBJ2-5|-|TRBV28|-
TGTGCCAGCTGGAGCGGAATACCCCGATGGCCCCAGTACTTC
CASWSGIPRWPQYF
>TRBJ2-7|-|TRBV27|many
TGTGCCAGCAGTCTCCTTGGGGAATTCTACGAGCAGTACTTC
CASSLLGEFYEQYF
>TRBJ2-5|TRBD2|TRBV12-3/TRBV12-4|-
TGTGCCAGCAGCTTAGCGGGAGGGCCAGCCCTAGAGACCCAGTACTTC
CASSLAGGPALETQYF
>TRBJ2-2|-|TRBV29-1|few
TGCAGCGTTGGGACAGCTAACACCGGGGAGCTGTTTTTT
CSVGTANTGELFF
>TRBJ2-7|-|TRBV18|-
TGTGCCAGCTCACCAGGGGTCGGCCACGAGCAGTACTTC
CASSPGVGHEQYF
>TRBJ1-2|-|TRBV2|many
TGTGCCAGCACCCCCGAGGCGGTTAACTATGGCTACACCTTC
CASTPEAVNYGYTF
>TRBJ2-2|-|TRBV28|many
TGTGCCAGCAGTTTAGGGGGGTTCACGAACACCGGGGAGCTGTTTTTT
CASSLGGFTNTGELFF
>TRBJ2-1|-|TRBV20-1|-
TGCAGTGCCATATCTCCGGGGACTCCAAGTCACAATGAGCAGTTCTTC
CSAISPGTPSHNEQFF
>TRBJ2-7|TRBD2|TRBV13|many
TGTGCCAGCAGCTTAGGTCGTCTAGCGGGGAGTTACGAGCAGTACTTC
CASSLGRLAGSYEQYF
>TRBJ2-5|-|TRBV6-2/TRBV6-3|many
TGTGCCAGCAGTTCTAGACCGGAGTATGAGACCCAGTACTTC
CASSSRPEYETQYF
>TRBJ1-1|TRBD1|TRBV20-1|few
TGCAGTGCTCTCAGGGGGTATGAAGCTTTCTTT
CSALRGYEAFF
>TRBJ2-6|TRBD1|TRBV12-3/TRBV12-4|many
TGTGCCAGCAGACTACAGGGGTCTGGGGCCAACGTCCTGACTTTC
CASRLQGSGANVLTF
>TRBJ1-2|-|TRBV4-2|few
TGTGCCAGCAGCCAAGTCGGGGAGATAGGCTACACCTTC
CASSQVGEIGYTF
>TRBJ1-2|-|TRBV7-9|-
TGTGCCAGCAGCTTAGAATCGCGTAACTATGGCTACACCTTC
CASSLESRNYGYTF
>TRBJ1-2|-|TRBV28|few
TGTGCCAGCAGTTCAAGGACAAGAGACCAGGGAGGCTACACCTTC
CASSSRTRDQGGYTF
>TRBJ2-7|-|TRBV2|many
TGTGCCAGCAGGAGGTCTCCCTACGAGCAGTACTTC
CASRRSPYEQYF
>TRBJ2-2|-|TRBV6-2/TRBV6-3|few
TGTGCCAGCAGAGAACGCATGAACACCGGGGAGCTGTTTTTT
CASRERMNTGELFF
>TRBJ2-3|TRBD2|TRBV30|-
TGTGCCTGGATCTTGACTAGCGGGAGAGGACTTGCAGATACGCAGTATTTT
CAWILTSGRGLADTQYF
>TRBJ2-7|TRBD1|TRBV7-9|many
TGTGCCAGCAGCCCCACAGGGGGCGCGATATATGAGCAGTACTTC
CASSPTGGAIYEQYF
>TRBJ2-7|TRBD2|TRBV20-1|-
TGCAGTGCTAGAGGAATCAGCGGGAACTACGAGCAGTACTTC
CSARGISGNYEQYF
>TRBJ2-3|-|TRBV7-9|-
TGTGCCAGCAGCCCAAAAAGAAGGGAGCAGTATTTT
CASSPKRREQYF
>TRBJ1-3|TRBD1|TRBV4-1|-
TGCGCCAGCAGCGCCGGACAGGCCGCTGGAAACACCATATATTTT
CASSAGQAAGNTIYF
>TRBJ2-6|-|TRBV11-2|many
TGTGCCAGCAGTTTGGGCTTCTCTGGGGCCAACGTCCTGACTTTC
CASSLGFSGANVLTF
>TRBJ2-6|-|TRBV6-1|many
TGTGCCACATCCTCGGGAGTCGGTGGGGCCAACGTCCTGACTTTC
CATSSGVGGANVLTF
>TRBJ1-1|-|TRBV20-1|-
TGCAGTGCTAGGGACAAGGGTGAAGCTTTCTTT
CSARDKGEAFF
>TRBJ2-3|TRBD1|TRBV11-3|many
TGTGCCAGCAGTCCCGGACAGGGGGCGTATACGCAGTATTTT
CASSPGQGAYTQYF
>TRBJ2-7|-|TRBV3-1|many
TGTGCCAGCAGCCGGGCGGCAGGTGGCGAGCAGTACTTC
CASSRAAGGEQYF
>TRBJ2-3|TRBD2|TRBV12-3/TRBV12-4|many
TGTGCCAGCAGTTTTAGTAGCGGGAGTACAGATACGCAGTATTTT
CASSFSSGSTDTQYF
>TRBJ1-5|TRBD1|TRBV28|many
TGTGCCAGCAGTCCTAGGACAGGGGGCCTCGATCAGCCCCAGCATTTT
CASSPRTGGLDQPQHF
>TRBJ2-2|TRBD2|TRBV7-9|-
TGTGCCAGCGGAAATGTAGCGGGAGGCACCGGGGAGCTGTTTTTT
CASGNVAGGTGELFF
>TRBJ2-7|TRBD1|TRBV28|-
TGTGCCAGCAGTTTCCCGGACAGGGGGTTCGAGCAGTACTTC
CASSFPDRGFEQYF
>TRBJ2-7|TRBD2|TRBV20-1|many
TGCAGTGCTAGGCGGCTAGCGGGGTCCTCCTACGAGCAGTACTTC
CSARRLAGSSYEQYF
>TRBJ2-4|TRBD2|TRBV6-2/TRBV6-3|-
TGTGCCAGCAGTTCTTGGACTAGCGGGGTCAAAAACATTCAGTACTTC
CASSSWTSGVKNIQYF
>TRBJ2-7|TRBD2|TRBV14|few
TGTGCCAGCAGCCAAAGATGGGGACAGCAATCCGCCGGGACTAGCGGGAGCTCCTACGAGCAGTACTTC
CASSQRWGQQSAGTSGSSYEQYF
>TRBJ1-5|-|TRBV28|-
TGTGCCAGCAGTGTGGGCGCGGATCAGCCCCAGCATTTT
CASSVGADQPQHF
>TRBJ2-1|TRBD2|TRBV10-2|once
TGCGCCAGCAGGGCCGGGACTAGCGGGAGGGGTTGTGATGAGCAGTTCTTC
CASRAGTSGRGCDEQFF
>TRBJ2-1|TRBD2|TRBV2|-
TGTGCCAGTGGAGAGCGGGGCCTCTACAATGAGCAGTTCTTC
CASGERGLYNEQFF
>TRBJ2-1|TRBD1|TRBV12-5|many
TGTGCTAGTGGCCCCGGGCAGGGGGCGCGCAATGAGCAGTTCTTC
CASGPGQGARNEQFF
>TRBJ2-7|TRBD2|TRBV28|many
TGTGCCAGCAGTTTAAAAGCGGGAGACGACGAGCAGTACTTC
CASSLKAGDDEQYF